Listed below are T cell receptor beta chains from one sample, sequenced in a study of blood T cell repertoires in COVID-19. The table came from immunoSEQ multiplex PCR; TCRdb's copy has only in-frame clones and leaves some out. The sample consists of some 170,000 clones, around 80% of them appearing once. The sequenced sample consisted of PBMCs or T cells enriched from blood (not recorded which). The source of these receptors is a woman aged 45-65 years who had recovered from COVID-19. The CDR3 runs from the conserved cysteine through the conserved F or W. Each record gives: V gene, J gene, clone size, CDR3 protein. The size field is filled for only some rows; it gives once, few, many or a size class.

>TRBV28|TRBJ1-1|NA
CASREYRGTEAFF
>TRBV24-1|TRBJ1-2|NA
CATSESTGGFYGYTF
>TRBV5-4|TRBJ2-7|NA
CASSPGTGEQYF
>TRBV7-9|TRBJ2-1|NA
CASSLVTGAYGNEQFF
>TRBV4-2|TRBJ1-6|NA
CASSQSVANSPLHF
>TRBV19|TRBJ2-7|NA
CASSTDRGYEQYF
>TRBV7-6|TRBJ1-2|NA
CASGAGQRNYGYTF
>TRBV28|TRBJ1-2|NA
CASRRTGGMGGYTF
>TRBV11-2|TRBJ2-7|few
CASSLGGIYEQYF
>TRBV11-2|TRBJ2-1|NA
CASSSIRTSGRRQFF
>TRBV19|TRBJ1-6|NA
CASQRTVGNSPLHF
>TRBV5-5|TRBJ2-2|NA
CASTWGLVVTGELFF
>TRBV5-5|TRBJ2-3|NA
CASSLGPGQGTDTQYF
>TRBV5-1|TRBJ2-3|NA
CASTSPRDTDTQYF
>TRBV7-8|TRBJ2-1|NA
CASSFSVGTTTYNEQFF
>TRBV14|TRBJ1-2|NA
CASSQDHPFYGAYGYTF
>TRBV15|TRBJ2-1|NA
CATSILATAGHNEQFF
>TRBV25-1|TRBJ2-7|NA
CASRRDRDYEQYF
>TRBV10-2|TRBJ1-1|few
CASSVTGIDTEAFF
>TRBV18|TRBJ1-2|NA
CASLLSGTANGYTF
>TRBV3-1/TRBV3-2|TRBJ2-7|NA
CASSPTSTYEQYF
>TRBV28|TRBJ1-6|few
CASSPTGGYKGDSPLHF
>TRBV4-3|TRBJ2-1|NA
CASRKGRGTKDDEQFF
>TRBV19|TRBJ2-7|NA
CASRGGLAGIYEQYF
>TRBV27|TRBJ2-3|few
CASSSGQGLSTQYF
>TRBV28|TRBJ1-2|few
CASSGTDFGYTF
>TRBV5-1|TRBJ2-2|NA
CATKNTGELFF
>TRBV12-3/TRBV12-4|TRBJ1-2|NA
CASSLGTEGYTF
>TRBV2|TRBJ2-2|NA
CASSGTSGRGELFF
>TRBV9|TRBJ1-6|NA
CASPHRDIGSPLHF
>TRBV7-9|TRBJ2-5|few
CASSSSGGGETQYF
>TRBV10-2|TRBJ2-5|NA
CASRPSGLVETQYF
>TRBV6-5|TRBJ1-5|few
CASSYLPNQPQHF
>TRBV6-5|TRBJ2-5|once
CASSYSGTSGETQYF
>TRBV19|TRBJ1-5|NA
CASKVDRVVQEPQHF
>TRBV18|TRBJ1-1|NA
CASSPNPGQLNTEAFF
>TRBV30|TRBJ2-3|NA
CAWDRLLDTQYF
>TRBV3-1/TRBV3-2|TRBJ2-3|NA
CASSQEAGGPGDTQYF
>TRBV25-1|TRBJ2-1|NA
CASSGGYIEQFF